The 28 T cell receptor beta chains in this list originate from one sample, sequenced in a study of pediatric ulcerative colitis. One to two pinch biopsies were taken from the rectum during colonoscopy. Using immunoSEQ multiplex PCR, the repertoire was profiled, and TCRdb retains in-frame clones only, with some absent. The repertoire holds 10,000 to 13,000 clones, 82% seen once, with 3% to 5% in the top ten. The sequenced sample consisted of gut tissue. These receptors were taken from a girl aged 5-17 years who was a control in a study of pediatric ulcerative colitis.

The chain has TRBV5-1 and TRBJ1-2; the D is unclear. Trimming stripped 4 bases from V and 4 bases from J, with 14 bases between. This CDR3 has 14 residues. Per the germline V gene, CDR1 is SGHRS and CDR2 is YFSETQ. In DNA form, the CDR3 reads TGCGCCAGCAGCCTCGGTACGTTTGGCTATGGCTACACCTTC. Its protein product is CASSLGTFGYGYTF. The whole variable domain, remainder taken from reference TRBV5-1 and TRBJ1-2, is KAGVTQTPRYLIKTRGQQVTLSCSPISGHRSVSWYQQTPGQGLQFLFEYFSETQRNKGNFPGRFSGRQFSNSRSEMNVSTLELGDSALYLCASSLGTFGYGYTFGSGTRLTVV.

V is TRBV21-1 and J is TRBJ1-2; whether TRBD1, the table's D call, matches the DNA was not checked. TRBV21-1 is given as a pseudogene. This CDR3 has 14 amino acids. The CDR3 reads CASSARQGADGYTF. CDR3 sequence (DNA): TGTGCCAGCAGCGCCCGACAGGGGGCGGATGGCTACACCTTC.

The rearrangement joins TRBV18 to TRBJ1-1; D may be TRBD1 (5 bases). V was cut by 2 bases and J by 8 bases, with 9 bases left in between. The CDR3 sequence is 12 residues long. Germline V lookup: CDR1 KGHSH, CDR2 LQKENI. The CDR3 is CASSPGGQEAFF. The CDR3 nucleotides read TGTGCCAGCTCACCAGGCGGACAAGAAGCTTTCTTT.

The chain uses TRBV2 and TRBJ2-3; the match to TRBD1 covers 9 bases. Germline CDR1 and CDR2: SNHLY and FYNNEI. The CDR3 has 15 amino acids. V lost 5 bases, J lost 1 base, and 4 bases stayed unmatched. The CDR3 region is CASSQRTGGTDTQYF. In DNA form, the CDR3 reads TGTGCCAGCAGTCAGCGGACAGGGGGCACAGATACGCAGTATTTT.

The gene calls are TRBV7-2 and TRBJ2-1; no firm D call. Trimming removed 0 bases from V and 10 bases from J, with 7 bases in between. Germline lookup yields CDR1 SGHTA and CDR2 FQGNSA. This CDR3 is 12 amino acids long. In DNA, the CDR3 is TGTGCCAGCAGCTTAGCGTTTCGGGAGCAGTTCTTC. This encodes CASSLAFREQFF.

The chain uses TRBV7-9 and TRBJ1-2; maybe TRBD1 (6 bases). The CDR3 is made up of 15 amino acids. The V end lost 3 bases, the J end lost 6 bases, and 17 bases lay between the germline ends. Per the germline V gene, CDR1 is SEHNR and CDR2 is FQNEAQ (reference sequence). CDR3 nucleotide sequence: TGTGCCAGCAGCTTCGAACAGGGAGCGGTCAATGGCTACACCTTC. This sequence encodes CASSFEQGAVNGYTF.

V is TRBV28 and J is TRBJ1-1, with a possible D match to TRBD1 (5 bases). Germline CDR1 MDHEN, CDR2 SYDVKM. The germline V and J ends were trimmed by 6 bases and 10 bases, with 15 bases remaining between them. The CDR3 is made up of 12 amino acids. The CDR3 DNA is TGTGCCAGCAGGGGTCAGGGAGTTCTAGCTTTCTTT. It translates to CASRGQGVLAFF.

The J gene is TRBJ2-7, the V gene TRBV29-1, with D unclear. The CDR3 loop spans 12 amino acids. The germline gives CDR1 SQVTM, CDR2 ANQGSEA. Trimming left V 4 bases short and J 2 bases short, with 9 bases between. CDR3 nucleotide sequence: TGCAGCGTTGTGGTGGTAACCTACGAGCAGTACTTC. Protein sequence: CSVVVVTYEQYF.

This clone is large in the sample. The V gene is TRBV4-1, the J gene TRBJ2-7; 7 bases match TRBD2. Trimming took 4 bases from V and 4 from J; bases not matched to a gene: 13. Germline V gene sequence: CDR1 MGHRA, CDR2 YSYEKL. The length of the CDR3 is 16 residues. This CDR3 reads CASSLDSGAGGYEQYF. CDR3 sequence (DNA): TGCGCCAGCAGCCTCGACTCGGGCGCCGGGGGGTACGAGCAGTACTTC.

The V gene is TRBV10-3, the J gene TRBJ1-1; D remains ambiguous. Trimming shortened V by 6 bases and J by 6 bases, and 14 bases separated the two germline ends. The germline CDR1 and CDR2 sequences are ENHRY and SYGVKD. The CDR3 is made up of 13 amino acids. CDR3 nucleotides: TGTGCCATCAGGGGTAGGGAGTCTCCTGAAGCTTTCTTT. It yields the protein CAIRGRESPEAFF.

The V gene is TRBV7-9, the J gene TRBJ2-1; maybe TRBD1 (6 bases). The V gene lost 2 bases and the J gene lost 5 bases, with 10 bases spanning the gap. This CDR3 comprises 14 residues. Germline V CDR1 and CDR2: SEHNR, FQNEAQ (reference sequence). DNA of the CDR3: TGTGCCAGCAGCTTATTGCAGGGGAACAATGAGCAGTTCTTC. Its translation is CASSLLQGNNEQFF.

The chain links TRBV2 to TRBJ1-5, with a weak D call TRBD1 (5 bases). Trimming pared 2 bases from V and 5 bases from J, leaving 13 bases between. Germline lookup yields CDR1 SNHLY and CDR2 FYNNEI. The CDR3 is made up of 15 amino acids. The CDR3 reads CASSEWGYSDQPQHF. CDR3 DNA sequence: TGTGCCAGCAGTGAATGGGGGTATTCGGATCAGCCCCAGCATTTT.

The chain links TRBV28 to TRBJ1-5; unclear D gene. The length of the CDR3 is 16 residues. V was trimmed by 7 bases and J by 0 bases, leaving 16 bases between them. Germline values: CDR1 MDHEN, CDR2 SYDVKM. The CDR3 sequence is CASNPQEADSNQPQHF. DNA of the CDR3: TGTGCCAGCAATCCCCAGGAGGCAGATAGCAATCAGCCCCAGCATTTT.

The V and J genes are TRBV5-1 and TRBJ2-1; TRBD2 is a possible D gene (6 bases). The V gene lost 4 bases and the J gene lost 10 bases, with 12 bases spanning the gap. From germline, CDR1 is SGHRS and CDR2 YFSETQ. The CDR3 sequence is 12 residues long. CDR3 region: CASSRSGSEQFF. The CDR3 bases are TGCGCCAGCAGCCGTAGCGGATCCGAGCAGTTCTTC.

The chain uses TRBV7-2 and TRBJ1-6, with D uncertain. CDR1 and CDR2 from the germline V gene are SGHTA and FQGNSA. Trimming stripped 5 bases from V and 8 bases from J, with 10 bases between. This CDR3 region has 13 residues. CDR3 loop: CASSPSADSPLHF. Here the CDR3 DNA reads TGTGCCAGCAGCCCCTCAGCGGATTCACCCCTCCACTTT.

J is TRBJ2-1 and V is TRBV29-1; 9 nucleotides align to TRBD2. The CDR3 sequence is 14 residues long. The trim removed 6 bases at V and 6 bases at J, leaving 9 bases unmatched. Looked up from germline, CDR1 is SQVTM and CDR2 is ANQGSEA. CDR3 sequence (DNA): TGCAGCGTGAAGCGGGAGGTTCAGGGCAATGAGCAGTTCTTC. Protein product: CSVKREVQGNEQFF.

This clone was detected a few times. The chain is built from TRBV9 and TRBJ2-2; TRBD1 might be the D (5 bases). The germline CDR1 and CDR2 sequences are SGDLS and YYNGEE. This CDR3 is built from 16 residues. V lost 2 bases and J 2 bases, leaving 13 bases between the germline ends. The CDR3 here is CASSVMGPPNTGELFF. The CDR3 bases are TGTGCCAGCAGCGTGATGGGGCCCCCTAACACCGGGGAGCTGTTTTTT.

The chain combines TRBV28 with TRBJ2-5, with 14 bases lining up with TRBD2. Germline values: CDR1 MDHEN, CDR2 SYDVKM. This CDR3 spans 16 amino acids. V shed 5 bases, J shed 7 bases, and the junction held 9 bases outside the gene matches. CDR3 residues: CASSVTGLAGVGTQYF. The CDR3 DNA sequence: TGTGCCAGCAGTGTAACGGGACTAGCGGGAGTTGGGACCCAGTACTTC. The complete variable domain, with remaining parts taken from reference TRBV28 and TRBJ2-5, reads DVKVTQSSRYLVKRTGEKVFLECVQDMDHENMFWYRQDPGLGLRLIYFSYDVKMKEKGDIPEGYSVSREKKERFSLILESASTNQTSMYLCASSVTGLAGVGTQYFGPGTRLLVL.

V is TRBV15 and J is TRBJ2-7; 7 bases are shared with TRBD2. Germline V gene lookup returns CDR1 LNHNV and CDR2 YYDKDF (reference sequence). There are 15 residues in the CDR3. V trimming: 1 base; J trimming: 2 bases; junction bases outside the gene matches: 5. Here the CDR3 DNA reads TGTGCCACCAGCAGAGCCGGGAGCGGGGCCTACGAGCAGTACTTC. Translated: CATSRAGSGAYEQYF. The variable domain in full, with the rest retrieved from reference TRBV15 and TRBJ2-7, is DAMVIQNPRYQVTQFGKPVTLSCSQTLNHNVMYWYQQKSSQAPKLLFHYYDKDFNNEADTPDNFQSRRPNTSFCFLDIRSPGLGDTAMYLCATSRAGSGAYEQYFGPGTRLTVT.

This clone was found a few times. CDR3 sequence: CASSTGDTGELFF. The CDR3 coding sequence is TGCGCCAGCTCGACGGGAGACACCGGGGAGCTGTTTTTT. The chain carries TRBV5-1 and TRBJ2-2; a weak D match, TRBD2 (6 bases). Germline loops: CDR1 SGHRS, CDR2 YFSETQ. V was clipped by 7 bases and J by 3 bases, with 10 bases between them. This CDR3 is 13 amino acids long.

V is TRBV6-1 and J is TRBJ1-3; D remains ambiguous. Germline V gene lookup returns CDR1 MNHNS and CDR2 SASEGT. Deletions cut 4 bases from V and 0 bases from J, with 10 bases between. This CDR3 has 15 amino acids. CDR3 sequence: CASSVRFTSGNTIYF. The CDR3 nucleotides read TGTGCCAGCAGTGTCCGCTTCACCTCTGGAAACACCATATATTTT.

The V gene is TRBV28, the J gene TRBJ1-2, with 10 bases fitting TRBD1. Germline-derived CDR1 and CDR2 are MDHEN and SYDVKM. The CDR3 spans 14 residues. V shed 4 bases and J 8 bases; nucleotides not matched to a gene: 7. The CDR3 sequence is CASSSPDRGLGYTF. The CDR3 nucleotides are TGTGCCAGCAGTTCCCCTGACAGGGGGCTCGGCTACACCTTC.

The J gene is TRBJ1-5, the V gene TRBV19, with TRBD1 matching over 7 bases. The CDR3 is 18 amino acids. The V segment lost 6 bases and the J segment 0 bases; nucleotides outside the gene matches: 14. Germline V gene sequence: CDR1 LNHDA, CDR2 SQIVND (reference sequence). In nucleotides, the CDR3 is TGTGCCAGTAGCAAAGACAGGGAGGAATTCTATAGCAATCAGCCCCAGCATTTT. It yields the protein CASSKDREEFYSNQPQHF.

This clone was seen a handful of times. V usage is TRBV9 and J usage is TRBJ1-2, with D perhaps TRBD1 (6 bases). Germline V gene sequence: CDR1 SGDLS, CDR2 YYNGEE. V was shortened by 2 bases and J by 6 bases, with 17 bases between the two germline ends. The CDR3 loop spans 15 amino acids. The DNA for the CDR3 is TGTGCCAGCAGCGTGAGGGGGAGGGTATTCGATGGCTACACCTTC. As protein: CASSVRGRVFDGYTF.

The chain links TRBV7-9 to TRBJ1-1; D remains unclear. The V gene lost 3 bases and the J gene lost 1 base, with 9 bases spanning the gap. The CDR3 sequence is 14 residues long. The germline V gene has CDR1 SEHNR and CDR2 FQNEAQ (reference sequence). The CDR3, as DNA: TGTGCCAGCAGCTTGCATGGGCCGAACACTGAAGCTTTCTTT. It specifies CASSLHGPNTEAFF.

V gene TRBV5-1 combines with J gene TRBJ2-1, with 15 positions matching TRBD2. The V segment lost 0 bases and the J segment 5 bases; nucleotides outside the gene matches: 6. The CDR3 is 18 residues long. In germline, CDR1 is SGHRS, CDR2 YFSETQ. CDR3: CASSLALGLAGGDNEQFF. CDR3 bases: TGCGCCAGCAGCTTGGCCCTTGGACTAGCGGGAGGGGACAATGAGCAGTTCTTC.

V gene TRBV28 combines with J gene TRBJ2-7, with 9 nucleotides matching TRBD1. Per the germline V gene, CDR1 is MDHEN and CDR2 is SYDVKM. The CDR3 contains 15 residues. V trimming: 8 bases; J trimming: 2 bases; junction bases outside the gene matches: 10. The CDR3: CASWTGTGSPYEQYF. The CDR3 DNA reads as TGTGCCAGCTGGACTGGGACAGGGTCTCCCTACGAGCAGTACTTC.

This clone was found a few times. The CDR3 reads CASSRSGLAGSNEQFF. DNA for the CDR3: TGTGCCAGCAGCCGGTCGGGGCTAGCGGGGTCCAATGAGCAGTTCTTC. V gene TRBV4-2 combines with J gene TRBJ2-1, with 9 bases aligning to TRBD2. The germline gives CDR1 LGHNA, CDR2 YNFKEQ. The CDR3 runs to 16 residues. Trimming removed 4 bases from V and 6 bases from J; junction bases left unmatched: 10.